This TCR beta chain stems from a study of blood T cell repertoires in COVID-19 (dated by TCRdb to the early 2020s). Context from the whole study: The collaborator samples originated in the United States, Italy and Spain and spanned the acute and convalescent phases of COVID-19. The prospective study material was composed of cDNA or gDNA derived from T cells, B-cell-depleted T cells, or PBMCs. Subjects who had been exposed to COVID-19, were actively infected with it, or had recovered from it provided the deeply sampled blood TCRbeta repertoires that made up the dataset. Nearly every sample came with metadata listing a de-identified subject ID, COVID-19 status, age in years and sex. The samples were drawn from the first 160 participants of the ongoing ImmuneRACE study and from 1,254 subjects provided by 6 global collaborators. Where available, HLA class I and class II types were taken from metadata supplied by the sample provider and were not determined by assay-based typing. The repertoires were made available in a free public database intended to serve as a resource for research on the immune response to SARS-CoV-2.

TCRbeta CDR3 regions were amplified from genomic DNA by means of the immunoSEQ Assay, a bias-controlled multiplex PCR. Processing in the source paper ran as follows. The number of nucleated cells in each sample was estimated by amplification of reference gene primers within the assay. To quantify the absolute abundance of each unique TCRbeta CDR3 rearrangement, sequence reads were collapsed and filtered. For each sample, productive Simpson clonality was calculated as the square root of Simpson's diversity index over productive rearrangements. The table comes from immuneACCESS by way of TCRdb, which keeps in-frame sequences with V and J called. Part of the clones is missing from these tables; in studies checked, under half for an unresolved V gene and the rest for unknown reasons. Clonal size and the V and J genes are those of that table, whereas D and trimming came from the DNA. The sample records fewer than 350,000 clones, about 90% of which are singletons. The ten largest clones take up around 1.7% of the sample.

Participants in the prospective study were aged roughly 18 to 89 years, lived in 24 United States geographic areas, and enrolled through a virtual design. To assign participants to cohorts, the prospective study relied on clinical history that participants themselves reported in a screening survey and a study questionnaire. In the prospective study, whole blood, serum and a nasopharyngeal or oropharyngeal swab were collected from each participant by mobile phlebotomists. Participants in the prospective study had the option to provide additional blood draws and questionnaires over a roughly 2-month period. Before DNA extraction, prospective study blood samples were shipped either frozen or at room temperature. The study at large found these results: Clinical and demographic metadata were provided uncurated, with the amount varying by source and participant.

This clone was observed a single time. The antigen it binds to is not known. Base-call qualities are not available, and no considerably larger clone is one nucleotide away. The CDR3 spans 15 residues, from the cysteine through the phenylalanine. Only the CDR3 DNA stays, 45 bases, in frame from base 1. V loses 2 bases of germline sequence and J loses 10 bases, and the interval between the two ends is 18 bases. The germline V gene (reference sequence) yields SGHKS for CDR1 and YYEKEE for CDR2. The sequence is built from TRBV5-5 and TRBJ1-4; a weak D assignment points to TRBD1 (6 bases agree). The sample comprised PBMCs or T cells enriched from blood (not recorded which). This sequence was found in a young woman with acute COVID-19. The DNA sequence reads TGTGCCAGCAGCTTCGGGGACACTAACTTTGGAAAACTGTTTTTT. This codes for CASSFGDTNFGKLFF.